This T cell receptor (beta chain) is from a study of blood T cells in healthy people across ages. Study-wide results and limits: Age brought a roughly linear fall in TCR beta diversity measured per million T cells.

Details on this clonotype: Its antigen remains unidentified.

Then a second PCR, running roughly 7 to 11 cycles, was carried out with a sample-barcoded 5' primer and a J-beta primer mix. Each TCR beta cDNA got a 12-nucleotide random molecular identifier. TCRdb passed the 5' RACE reads through MiXCR, listing each CDR3 protein once. The sample lists over 1.5 million distinct CDR3 sequences, about 50% occurring once. Russia was home to the donors, healthy Caucasian individuals aged about 6 to 100. Peripheral blood was drawn, roughly 10 milliliters per donor. CDR3 length: 15 residues. Germline CDR1 and CDR2: MNHEY and SVGEGT. V was trimmed by 2 bases and J by 2 bases, leaving 11 bases between them.

The rearrangement joins TRBV6-2 or TRBV6-3 to TRBJ2-3; no reliable D call. Material for sequencing was blood. This sequence originates from a middle-aged woman in good health. The CDR3 region is CASSYQGPLTDTQYF. The CDR3 DNA reads as TGTGCCAGCAGTTACCAAGGACCACTCACAGATACGCAGTATTTT.